This T cell receptor (beta chain) emerged from a study of T cell repertoires in cytomegalovirus infection. Study overall: TCR beta signatures that were public indicated CMV infection and matching HLA type.

A single record per CDR3 protein comes from TCRdb applying MiXCR to the reads. The sample has nearly 450,000 distinct CDR3 sequences, approximately 31% seen once. Trimming pared 4 bases from V and 3 bases from J, leaving 9 bases between. In germline, CDR1 is SNHLY, CDR2 FYNNEI. This CDR3 is 13 amino acids long. With regard to this clonotype: What it recognizes is unknown.

Study results and limitations: HLA-C-restricted CMV-specific TCR beta clonotypes were dominant in the ex vivo response. CMV carriers having the relevant HLA were flagged by cumulative public TCR beta family frequency.

This TCR came from a human donor in good health (CMV status not recorded). Some clones in this sample may be carry-over from other donors' samples. The V and J genes are TRBV2 and TRBJ1-2, with D tentatively TRBD1 (5 bases). Sequencing used PBMCs. The DNA for the CDR3 is TGTGCCAGCAGTGGCAGGGTCGACTATGGCTACACCTTC. This encodes CASSGRVDYGYTF.